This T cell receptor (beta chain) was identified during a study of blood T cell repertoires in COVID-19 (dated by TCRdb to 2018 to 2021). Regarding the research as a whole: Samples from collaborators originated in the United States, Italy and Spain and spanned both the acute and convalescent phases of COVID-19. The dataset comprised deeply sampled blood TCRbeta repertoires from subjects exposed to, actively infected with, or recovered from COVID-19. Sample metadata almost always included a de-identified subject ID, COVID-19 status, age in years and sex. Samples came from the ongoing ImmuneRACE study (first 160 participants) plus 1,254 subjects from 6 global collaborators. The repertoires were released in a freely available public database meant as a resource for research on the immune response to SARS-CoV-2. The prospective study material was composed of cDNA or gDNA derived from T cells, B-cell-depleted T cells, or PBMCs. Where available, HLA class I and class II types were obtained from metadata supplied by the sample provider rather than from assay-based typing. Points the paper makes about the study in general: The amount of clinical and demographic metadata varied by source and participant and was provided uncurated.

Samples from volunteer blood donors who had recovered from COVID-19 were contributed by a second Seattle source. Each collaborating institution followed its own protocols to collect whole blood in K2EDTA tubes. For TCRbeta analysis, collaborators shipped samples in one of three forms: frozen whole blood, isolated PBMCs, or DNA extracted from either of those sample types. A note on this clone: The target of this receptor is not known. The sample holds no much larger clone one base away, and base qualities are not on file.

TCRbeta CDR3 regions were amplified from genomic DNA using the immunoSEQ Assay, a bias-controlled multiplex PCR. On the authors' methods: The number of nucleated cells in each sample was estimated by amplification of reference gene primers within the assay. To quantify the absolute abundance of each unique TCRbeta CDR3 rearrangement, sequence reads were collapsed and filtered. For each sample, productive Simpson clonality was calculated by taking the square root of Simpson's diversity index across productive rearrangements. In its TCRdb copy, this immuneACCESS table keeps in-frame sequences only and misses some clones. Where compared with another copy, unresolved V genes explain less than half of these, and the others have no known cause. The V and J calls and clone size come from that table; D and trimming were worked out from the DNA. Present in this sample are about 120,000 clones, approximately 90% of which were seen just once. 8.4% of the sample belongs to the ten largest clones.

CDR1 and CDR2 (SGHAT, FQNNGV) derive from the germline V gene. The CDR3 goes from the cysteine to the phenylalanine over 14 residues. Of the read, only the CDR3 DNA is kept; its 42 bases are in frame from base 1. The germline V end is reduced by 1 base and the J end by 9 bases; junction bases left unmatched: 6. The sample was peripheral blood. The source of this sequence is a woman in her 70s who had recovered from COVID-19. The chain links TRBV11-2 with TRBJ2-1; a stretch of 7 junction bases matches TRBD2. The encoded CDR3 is CASSLVTGGGEQFF. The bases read TGTGCCAGCAGCTTAGTGACGGGAGGAGGTGAGCAGTTCTTC.